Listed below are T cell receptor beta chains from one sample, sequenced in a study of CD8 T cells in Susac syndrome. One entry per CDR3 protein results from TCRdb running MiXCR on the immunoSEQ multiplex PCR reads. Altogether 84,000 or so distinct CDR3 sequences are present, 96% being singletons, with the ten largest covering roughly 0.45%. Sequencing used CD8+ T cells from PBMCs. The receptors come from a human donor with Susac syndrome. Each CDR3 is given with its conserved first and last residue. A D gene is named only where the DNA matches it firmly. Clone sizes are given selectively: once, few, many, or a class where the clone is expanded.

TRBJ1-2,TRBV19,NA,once,TGTGCAAGTACCACCCCCCGGGACGGGATCTATGGCTACACCTTC,CASTTPRDGIYGYTF
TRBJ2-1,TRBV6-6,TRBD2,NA,TGTGCCAGCAGTTTTAGCGGGGGCGATGAGCAGTTCTTC,CASSFSGGDEQFF
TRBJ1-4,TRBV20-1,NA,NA,TGCAGTGCTTCGGTTTCGACTAATGAAAAACTGTTTTTT,CSASVSTNEKLFF
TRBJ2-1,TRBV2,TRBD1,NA,TGTGCCAGCAGTGAGCGACAGGGATTCTCCTACAATGAGCAGTTCTTC,CASSERQGFSYNEQFF
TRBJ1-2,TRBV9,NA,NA,TGTGCCAGCAAACACGGGAGGGATGGCTACACCTTC,CASKHGRDGYTF
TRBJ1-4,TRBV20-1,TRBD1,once,TGCAGTGCTTTAGACAGGGATGAAAAACTGTTTTTT,CSALDRDEKLFF
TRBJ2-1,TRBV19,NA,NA,TGTGCCAGTAGTATACTGGACAATGAGCAGTTCTTC,CASSILDNEQFF
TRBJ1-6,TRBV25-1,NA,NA,TGTGCCAGCAGTGGGGGCAGGAATAATTCACCCCTCCACTTT,CASSGGRNNSPLHF
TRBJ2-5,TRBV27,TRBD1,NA,TGTGCCAGCAGTTTACACAGGGGGGAGGAGACCCAGTACTTC,CASSLHRGEETQYF
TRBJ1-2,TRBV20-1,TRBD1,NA,TGCAGGCGGGACAGGGAAGACTATGGCTACACCTTC,CRRDREDYGYTF
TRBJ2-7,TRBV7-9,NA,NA,TGTGCCAGCAGCTTAGGAGGATCCCACGAGCAGTACTTC,CASSLGGSHEQYF
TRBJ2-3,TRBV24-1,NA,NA,TGTGCCACCAGTGACGTCGGGGTCGGAGCGAGCACAGATACGCAGTATTTT,CATSDVGVGASTDTQYF
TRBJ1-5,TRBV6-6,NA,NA,TGTGCCAGCAGTGATAGGGGGAACAATCAGCCCCAGCATTTT,CASSDRGNNQPQHF
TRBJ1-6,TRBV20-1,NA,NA,TGCAGTGCTAGGGGCCGCCGCGCCCTCCACTTT,CSARGRRALHF
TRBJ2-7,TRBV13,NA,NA,TGTGCCAGCAGCTTCAATGGGAAGGCCTACGAGCAGTACTTC,CASSFNGKAYEQYF
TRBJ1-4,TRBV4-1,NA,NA,TGCGCCAGCAGGGGCGAGGGGGTAGGTGAAAAACTGTTTTTT,CASRGEGVGEKLFF
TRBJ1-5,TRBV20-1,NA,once,TGCAGTGCCCAGGGGTGGATGCCGTATAGCAATCAGCCCCAGCATTTT,CSAQGWMPYSNQPQHF